The 8 T cell receptor beta chains presented below share a single source sample, sequenced in a study of CD8 T cells in Susac syndrome. Random hexamers served to reverse transcribe roughly 0.5 to 1 ug RNA. TCRdb itself ran the immunoSEQ multiplex PCR reads through MiXCR, one entry per CDR3 protein. The top ten hold just over 0.095% of the sample, which has about 110,000 distinct CDR3 sequences, 95% to 98% seen once. The sequenced sample was CD4+ T cells from PBMCs. Receptors were obtained from a human donor in good health.

The chain is built from TRBV27 and TRBJ1-2, with TRBD1 identical over 8 bases. Germline CDR1 reads MNHEY; CDR2 reads SMNVEV (reference sequence). The CDR3 sequence is 14 residues long. J was trimmed by 7 bases and V by 1 base; bases with no gene match: 5. The CDR3 spells CASSLWAGGVGYTF. Here the CDR3 DNA reads TGTGCCAGCAGTTTATGGGCAGGGGGCGTTGGCTACACCTTC.

The DNA for the CDR3 is TGTGCCAGCAGTTACTCGTGGCGGGAGGGCCGCTACGAGCAGTACTTC. This gives the protein CASSYSWREGRYEQYF. V gene TRBV6-5 combines with J gene TRBJ2-7; 9 bases line up with TRBD2. Germline V CDR1 and CDR2: MNHEY, SVGAGI. V shed 0 bases, J shed 3 bases, and the junction held 6 bases outside the gene matches. The CDR3 contains 16 residues.

The chain joins TRBV28 to TRBJ1-5; D remains unclear. The ends were cut back, 3 bases at V and 3 bases at J, with 6 bases in the middle. The CDR3 spans 13 residues. The V gene's germline CDR1 is MDHEN and CDR2 SYDVKM. The CDR3 nucleotides are TGTGCCAGCAGTTTGCAGTCCAATCAGCCCCAGCATTTT. Protein product: CASSLQSNQPQHF. The whole variable domain, filled in from reference TRBV28 and TRBJ1-5, reads DVKVTQSSRYLVKRTGEKVFLECVQDMDHENMFWYRQDPGLGLRLIYFSYDVKMKEKGDIPEGYSVSREKKERFSLILESASTNQTSMYLCASSLQSNQPQHFGDGTRLSIL.

The V and J genes are TRBV7-2 and TRBJ2-2; 7 bases map to TRBD2. The CDR3 totals 14 residues. Per the germline V gene, CDR1 is SGHTA and CDR2 is FQGNSA. V trimming: 2 bases; J trimming: 4 bases; junction bases outside the gene matches: 1. Written as DNA, the CDR3 is TGTGCCAGCAGCTTAACTAGCGCCACCGGGGAGCTGTTTTTT. It translates to CASSLTSATGELFF.

The chain uses TRBV28 and TRBJ2-5, with 12 bases that match TRBD2. The V gene end was trimmed by 5 bases and the J gene end by 4 bases; junction bases not matched to a gene: 5. The germline CDR1 and CDR2 sequences are MDHEN and SYDVKM. CDR3 size: 15 residues. CDR3 sequence: CASSTETSGRETQYF. Written as DNA, the CDR3 is TGTGCCAGCAGTACCGAGACTAGCGGGAGAGAGACCCAGTACTTC. The full variable domain, its missing parts supplied by reference TRBV28 and TRBJ2-5, is DVKVTQSSRYLVKRTGEKVFLECVQDMDHENMFWYRQDPGLGLRLIYFSYDVKMKEKGDIPEGYSVSREKKERFSLILESASTNQTSMYLCASSTETSGRETQYFGPGTRLLVL.

This sequence joins TRBV6-2 or TRBV6-3 and TRBJ2-7, with 8 positions matching TRBD1. Germline V gene sequence: CDR1 MNHEY, CDR2 SVGEGT. This CDR3 has 11 amino acids. V lost 5 bases and J lost 10; bases outside the gene matches: 4. CDR3 sequence (DNA): TGTGCCAGCAGTGCGGGGACAGGCCAGTACTTC. It specifies CASSAGTGQYF.

V is TRBV3-1 and J is TRBJ2-7; D tentatively reads TRBD1 or TRBD2 (5 bases each). Per the germline V gene, CDR1 is LGHDT and CDR2 is YNNKEL (reference sequence). The CDR3 spans 15 residues. V lost 1 base and J lost 5, with 15 bases in between. The CDR3 reads CASSQGTGPRNEQYF. The CDR3 DNA follows: TGTGCCAGCAGCCAAGGGACGGGGCCTAGGAACGAGCAGTACTTC.

The V and J genes are TRBV12-3 or TRBV12-4 and TRBJ1-1, with TRBD1 matching over 7 bases. V dropped 6 bases and J dropped 3; count of bases not matched to a gene: 7. The CDR3 extends over 14 amino acids. The CDR3 region has the DNA TGTGCCAGCAGAAACAGGGGTTTTGACACTGAAGCTTTCTTT. As protein: CASRNRGFDTEAFF.